These T cell receptor beta chains were read from a single sample in a study of blood T cell repertoires in COVID-19. This table comes from immunoSEQ multiplex PCR, and its TCRdb copy is limited to in-frame clones, with some not included. The data contain 250,000 to 350,000 clones, approximately 84% of them seen just once; the ten biggest clones take up approximately 14%. Material: peripheral blood. These receptors originate from a person aged 65 to 85 with COVID-19, enrolled during active disease. Each CDR3 is given with its conserved first and last residue. D genes are given only for firm matches. Clone size appears in some rows only: once, few, many, or a class for an expanded clone.

j_gene: TRBJ1-2; abundance: -; d_gene: TRBD1; v_gene: TRBV19; CDR3nt: TGTGCCAGTAGTCTTACCGGGACAGGTTTTGGCTACACCTTC; CDR3aa: CASSLTGTGFGYTF
j_gene: TRBJ1-4; abundance: few; d_gene: -; v_gene: TRBV5-6; CDR3nt: TGTGCCAGCAGCCGCGAAGAAAAACTGTTTTTT; CDR3aa: CASSREEKLFF
j_gene: TRBJ1-2; abundance: -; d_gene: TRBD1; v_gene: TRBV6-5; CDR3nt: TGTGCCAGCAGTTACCGCAGGGGGCGAGATGGCTACACCTTC; CDR3aa: CASSYRRGRDGYTF
j_gene: TRBJ2-7; abundance: -; d_gene: -; v_gene: TRBV28; CDR3nt: TGTGCCAGCAGTTTGGCGGGACAGAACTACGAGCAGTACTTC; CDR3aa: CASSLAGQNYEQYF
j_gene: TRBJ2-1; abundance: -; d_gene: TRBD1; v_gene: TRBV4-3; CDR3nt: TGCGCCAGCAGCCAACGTGGGACAGCAGTACGTGAGCAGTTCTTC; CDR3aa: CASSQRGTAVREQFF
j_gene: TRBJ2-1; abundance: -; d_gene: -; v_gene: TRBV19; CDR3nt: TGTGCCAGTAGTATCCGGGTAACCTACAATGAGCAGTTCTTC; CDR3aa: CASSIRVTYNEQFF
j_gene: TRBJ1-5; abundance: -; d_gene: TRBD1; v_gene: TRBV19; CDR3nt: TGTGCCAGTAGTATCAGACCGGGACAGGGAACAGGTAGTAACCAGCCCCAGCATTTT; CDR3aa: CASSIRPGQGTGSNQPQHF
j_gene: TRBJ2-7; abundance: -; d_gene: -; v_gene: TRBV10-1; CDR3nt: TGCGCCAGCAGTGAGGAGTCGAGCTCCTACGAGCAGTACTTC; CDR3aa: CASSEESSSYEQYF
j_gene: TRBJ2-2; abundance: -; d_gene: -; v_gene: TRBV7-9; CDR3nt: TGTGCCAGCAGCCTCGGGACTGGGGGTCCCGGGGAGCTGTTTTTT; CDR3aa: CASSLGTGGPGELFF
j_gene: TRBJ1-6; abundance: -; d_gene: -; v_gene: TRBV7-9; CDR3nt: TGTGCCAGCAGCTTCGGGAGCTTGAATTCACCCCTCCACTTT; CDR3aa: CASSFGSLNSPLHF
j_gene: TRBJ2-1; abundance: -; d_gene: TRBD2; v_gene: TRBV27; CDR3nt: TGTGCCAGCAGCGAGGCGGGGGGGCAGCATGAGCAGTTCTTC; CDR3aa: CASSEAGGQHEQFF
j_gene: TRBJ1-1; abundance: -; d_gene: -; v_gene: TRBV27; CDR3nt: TGTGCCAGCAGTCCGGGGGGGGTGAACACTGAAGCTTTCTTT; CDR3aa: CASSPGGVNTEAFF
j_gene: TRBJ2-1; abundance: -; d_gene: TRBD2; v_gene: TRBV5-6; CDR3nt: TGTGCCAGCAGCTTACTAGCGGAGGAGTACAATGAGCAGTTCTTC; CDR3aa: CASSLLAEEYNEQFF
j_gene: TRBJ2-7; abundance: -; d_gene: TRBD2; v_gene: TRBV27; CDR3nt: TGTGCCAGCAGCCAAGCGGGACGAAACTACGAGCAGTACTTC; CDR3aa: CASSQAGRNYEQYF
j_gene: TRBJ2-2; abundance: -; d_gene: TRBD2; v_gene: TRBV28; CDR3nt: TGTGCCAGCAGTATCGGGACTAGCGGGTACACCGGGGAGCTGTTTTTT; CDR3aa: CASSIGTSGYTGELFF
j_gene: TRBJ2-7; abundance: once; d_gene: TRBD1; v_gene: TRBV29-1; CDR3nt: TGCAGCGTTGAAGTGGGACAGGGGACGTATCGTTACGAGCAGTACTTC; CDR3aa: CSVEVGQGTYRYEQYF